The 15 T cell receptor beta chains presented below share a single source sample, sequenced in a study of beta chain features in type 1 diabetes. Findings of the study overall: When Type 1 diabetes patients were examined, their TCRB CDR3s proved moderately but significantly shorter in all four CD4+ subsets.

Sequencing targeted expressed TCRB transcripts, as all isolated RNA had been reverse transcribed. The method was immunoSEQ multiplex PCR; TCRdb's version includes in-frame clones alone and lacks a portion of them. The sample includes roughly 330,000 clones, approximately 13% seen only once; the top ten take roughly 0.015%. The antigens for these receptors are not known. Sequencing input: naive CD4+ T cells from blood. These receptor sequences come from a woman aged 18-29 years with type 1 diabetes.

This sequence joins TRBV2 and TRBJ2-1, with 16 nucleotides matching TRBD2. Germline values: CDR1 SNHLY, CDR2 FYNNEI. The CDR3 has 14 residues. The junction had 5 bases not matched to a gene; V was cut back by 8 bases and J by 10 bases. DNA of the CDR3: TGTGCCAGCCTAGGGACTAGCGGGAGGGTGGAGCAGTTCTTC. Translating gives CASLGTSGRVEQFF.

On this clone: The DNA is left out, because the CDR3 cannot be placed on it with certainty; the CDR3 is given as TCRdb lists it. J is TRBJ1-2 and V is TRBV27. The CDR3 adds up to 16 amino acids, both ends counted. Germline lookup yields CDR1 MNHEY and CDR2 SMNVEV (reference sequence). The CDR3 region is CASSTSTGLAIHGYTF.

The rearrangement links TRBV9 to TRBJ2-5, with D maybe TRBD1 (5 bases). V was shortened by 4 bases and J by 1 base, with 11 bases between the two germline ends. The CDR3 runs to 14 residues. Germline V gene sequence: CDR1 SGDLS, CDR2 YYNGEE. The CDR3 region has the DNA TGTGCCAGCAGCCCCCGGACACTCCAAGAGACCCAGTACTTC. Encoded protein: CASSPRTLQETQYF.

This clone came up a few times. The V gene is TRBV7-2, the J gene TRBJ2-1; the D is unclear. The CDR3 contains 16 residues. V lost 1 base and J 7 bases, leaving 17 bases between the germline ends. CDR1 is SGHTA and CDR2 is FQGNSA in the germline V gene. The CDR3 loop is CASSLVRSPAVNEQFF. CDR3 nucleotides: TGTGCCAGCAGCTTAGTGCGGAGCCCGGCGGTAAATGAGCAGTTCTTC.

The sample holds a few counts of this clone. V gene TRBV7-2 combines with J gene TRBJ2-5, with TRBD2 identical over 8 bases. The germline gives CDR1 SGHTA, CDR2 FQGNSA. There are 15 residues in the CDR3. The J segment lost 5 bases and the V segment lost 4 bases, leaving 9 bases of the junction unmatched. The CDR3: CASSSLLAGRETQYF. CDR3 bases: TGTGCCAGCAGCTCCTTATTAGCGGGACGGGAGACCCAGTACTTC. The whole variable domain, remainder taken from reference TRBV7-2 and TRBJ2-5, is GAGVSQSPSNKVTEKGKDVELRCDPISGHTALYWYRQSLGQGLEFLIYFQGNSAPDKSGLPSDRFSAERTGGSVSTLTIQRTQQEDSAVYLCASSSLLAGRETQYFGPGTRLLVL.

V is TRBV19 and J is TRBJ1-2, with TRBD1 identical over 8 bases. J lost 5 bases, V lost 7 bases, and 15 bases had no gene match. Germline V lookup: CDR1 LNHDA, CDR2 SQIVND (reference sequence). CDR3 length: 16 amino acids. CDR3 region: CASTDDSGGRRYGYTF. In DNA, the CDR3 is TGTGCCAGTACCGATGATTCAGGGGGCCGGCGGTATGGCTACACCTTC.

This clone occurred a few times. The chain links TRBV7-2 to TRBJ2-7; D perhaps matches TRBD1 (5 bases). The V end was cut by 5 bases, the J end by 3 bases, with 14 bases between. The germline V gene has CDR1 SGHTA and CDR2 FQGNSA. The CDR3 has 14 amino acids. The DNA of the CDR3 is TGTGCCAGCAGCCCTTTGGGGCCCAACTACGAGCAGTACGTC. This codes for CASSPLGPNYEQYV.

CDR3 amino acids: CASSVLGLYGYTF. The DNA of the CDR3 is TGTGCCAGCAGCGTATTGGGACTTTATGGCTACACCTTC. J is TRBJ1-2 and V is TRBV9, with D possibly TRBD1 on 5 matching bases. The CDR3 is 13 residues long. CDR1 and CDR2 (germline): SGDLS, YYNGEE. The V gene lost 1 base and the J gene lost 5 bases, with 9 bases spanning the gap.

The V and J genes are TRBV7-3 and TRBJ2-1, with 13 nucleotides matching TRBD2. The V gene end was trimmed by 6 bases and the J gene end by 7 bases; junction bases not matched to a gene: 3. The CDR3 is 14 residues long. Germline V gene lookup returns CDR1 SGHTA and CDR2 FQGTGA. The CDR3 is CASSPGLAGNEQFF. Here the CDR3 DNA reads TGTGCCAGCAGTCCGGGACTAGCGGGAAATGAGCAGTTCTTC.

J is TRBJ2-1 and V is TRBV30, with 9 positions matching TRBD2. The ends lost 4 bases at V and 7 bases at J; junction bases unmatched: 11. Germline V gives CDR1 GTSNPN, CDR2 SVGIG (reference sequence). CDR3 size: 15 residues. The CDR3 DNA reads as TGTGCCTGGAAGGGGACTAGCAGTCGTATTAATGAGCAGTTCTTC. The encoded protein is CAWKGTSSRINEQFF.

This clone appeared a few times. V is TRBV20-1 and J is TRBJ2-1; D uncertain. The CDR3 is made up of 11 amino acids. Germline V gives CDR1 DFQATT, CDR2 SNEGSKA (reference sequence). V gave up 0 bases and J gave up 9 bases, with 6 bases separating them. In DNA, the CDR3 is TGCAGTGCTAGAGATTGGGCTGAGCAGTTCTTC. This codes for CSARDWAEQFF.

This clone was counted only a few times. CDR3 nucleotides: TGCGCCAGCAGCTCAGGAGCCACCGTCGCGGGTGAGCAGTTCTTC. It translates to CASSSGATVAGEQFF. This chain uses TRBV5-1 with TRBJ2-1; tentatively, D is TRBD2 (5 bases). CDR3 length equals 15 residues. CDR1 and CDR2 (germline): SGHRS, YFSETQ. V was clipped by 3 bases and J by 9 bases, with 19 bases between them. The full variable domain, in which reference TRBV5-1 and TRBJ2-1 provide the parts outside the CDR3, is KAGVTQTPRYLIKTRGQQVTLSCSPISGHRSVSWYQQTPGQGLQFLFEYFSETQRNKGNFPGRFSGRQFSNSRSEMNVSTLELGDSALYLCASSSGATVAGEQFFGPGTRLTVL.

The gene calls are TRBV19 and TRBJ2-1; 7 nucleotides agree with TRBD1. Germline values: CDR1 LNHDA, CDR2 SQIVND (reference sequence). This CDR3 has 16 amino acids. V trimming: 7 bases; J trimming: 9 bases; junction bases outside the gene matches: 18. CDR3 sequence: CASTPWPTGSRAEQFF. The CDR3 DNA reads TGTGCCAGTACCCCTTGGCCGACAGGGTCTAGGGCTGAGCAGTTCTTC.

This clone was found a few times. V gene TRBV5-1 combines with J gene TRBJ1-1, with 9 bases that match TRBD1. With 0 bases clipped from V and 1 base from J, the junction kept 4 bases outside the gene matches. In germline, CDR1 is SGHRS, CDR2 YFSETQ. This CDR3 region has 16 residues. The CDR3 region has the DNA TGCGCCAGCAGCTTGGGACCGGACAGGGGGAACACTGAAGCTTTCTTT. Translating it yields CASSLGPDRGNTEAFF.

The chain combines TRBV19 with TRBJ2-1, with D possibly TRBD2 on 6 matching bases. Germline values: CDR1 LNHDA, CDR2 SQIVND (reference sequence). CDR3 length: 15 amino acids. Between the trimmed V and J ends, which lost 8 bases and 6 bases, there was a span of 20 bases. CDR3 in amino acids: CASVYTAGWGNEQFF. CDR3 nucleotides: TGTGCCAGTGTCTACACCGCGGGGTGGGGCAATGAGCAGTTCTTC. Full variable domain (rest looked up from reference TRBV19 and TRBJ2-1): DGGITQSPKYLFRKEGQNVTLSCEQNLNHDAMYWYRQDPGQGLRLIYYSQIVNDFQKGDIAEGYSVSREKKESFPLTVTSAQKNPTAFYLCASVYTAGWGNEQFFGPGTRLTVL.